The 10 T cell receptor beta chains given below trace back to one sample, sequenced in a study of cytomegalovirus exposure and HLA in healthy donors. Profiled with immunoSEQ multiplex PCR; TCRdb holds only in-frame clones, not every one. The sample holds roughly 140,000 clones, about 89% seen once. The specimen was PBMCs. These receptors were collected from a woman under 30 in good health and CMV-seropositive.

J is TRBJ2-1 and V is TRBV5-4; 11 nucleotides agree with TRBD2. J gave up 3 bases and V 3 bases, and 5 bases lay outside the gene matches. Per the germline V gene, CDR1 is SGHNT and CDR2 is YYREEE (reference sequence). This CDR3 comprises 16 residues. CDR3 residues: CASSSKTSGDYNEQFF. In DNA form, the CDR3 reads TGTGCCAGCAGCTCGAAGACTAGCGGGGACTACAATGAGCAGTTCTTC.

The rearrangement uses TRBV2 and TRBJ2-3; 8 bases are shared with TRBD1. Germline CDR1 reads SNHLY; CDR2 reads FYNNEI. The CDR3 totals 14 residues. V lost 4 bases, J lost 2 bases, and 2 bases stayed unmatched. The DNA of the CDR3 is TGTGCCAGCAGTGCGGACAGGGACACAGATACGCAGTATTTT. This sequence encodes CASSADRDTDTQYF.

The chain joins TRBV7-3 to TRBJ2-5, with D possibly TRBD1 on 6 matching bases. V was shortened by 6 bases and J by 5 bases, with 13 bases between the two germline ends. CDR1 is SGHTA and CDR2 is FQGTGA in the germline V gene. The CDR3 is 13 amino acids. The CDR3 spells CASSTVRGETQYF. The CDR3 DNA is TGTGCCAGCAGTACCGTCAGGGGTGAGACCCAGTACTTC.

The genes are TRBV5-1 and TRBJ1-2; perhaps TRBD1 as D (6 bases). This CDR3 is 13 amino acids long. The germline V and J ends were trimmed by 4 bases and 8 bases, with 15 bases remaining between them. CDR1 and CDR2 from the germline V gene are SGHRS and YFSETQ. This CDR3 reads CASSSTGIGGYTF. CDR3 sequence (DNA): TGCGCCAGCAGCAGTACAGGGATCGGAGGCTACACCTTC.

CDR3 residues: CASSQDSRGYEQYF. CDR3 coding DNA: TGCGCCAGCAGCCAAGATAGCAGGGGTTACGAGCAGTACTTC. The chain has TRBV4-3 and TRBJ2-7; TRBD1 might be the D (6 bases). The V gene lost 0 bases and the J gene lost 4 bases, with 10 bases spanning the gap. Germline V gives CDR1 LGHNA, CDR2 YSLEER. The CDR3 loop spans 14 amino acids.

The chain combines TRBV5-1 with TRBJ2-7, with D perhaps TRBD1 (5 bases). Trimming took 4 bases from V and 2 from J, leaving 16 bases between them. In germline, CDR1 is SGHRS, CDR2 YFSETQ. The CDR3 sequence is 15 residues long. The CDR3 protein is CASSPSLSRAYEQYF. DNA of the CDR3: TGCGCCAGCAGCCCCTCCTTGTCCAGGGCCTACGAGCAGTACTTC.

The chain links TRBV7-3 to TRBJ2-7; no firm D call. From germline, CDR1 is SGHTA and CDR2 FQGTGA. The ends were cut back, 4 bases at V and 2 bases at J, with 9 bases in the middle. The CDR3 is 13 residues long. The CDR3 sequence is CASSSGSTYEQYF. DNA for the CDR3: TGTGCCAGCAGCTCAGGCAGTACCTACGAGCAGTACTTC.

The rearrangement joins TRBV18 to TRBJ2-7, with a possible D match to TRBD2 (5 bases). V was pared by 4 bases and J by 2 bases, with 12 bases between. Germline V CDR1 and CDR2: KGHSH, LQKENI. The CDR3 consists of 14 residues. CDR3 amino acids: CASSRSEGAYEQYF. DNA of the CDR3: TGTGCCAGCTCACGGTCTGAGGGCGCCTACGAGCAGTACTTC.

The chain carries TRBV29-1 and TRBJ2-3, with D unresolved. Trimming shortened V by 6 bases and J by 9 bases, and 16 bases separated the two germline ends. The CDR3 length is 12 residues. Germline assignment: CDR1 SQVTM and CDR2 ANQGSEA. The CDR3 nucleotides are TGCAGCGTCGCCTTGACATTCAGGACGCAGTATTTT. This sequence encodes CSVALTFRTQYF.

The rearrangement uses TRBV18 and TRBJ2-3; tentatively, D is TRBD2 (6 bases). The CDR3 loop spans 14 amino acids. The germline gives CDR1 KGHSH, CDR2 LQKENI. Trimming took off 6 bases at V and 0 bases at J, with 10 bases between the two ends. CDR3 loop: CASSLAPSTDTQYF. CDR3 nucleotides: TGTGCCAGCTCGCTAGCGCCTAGCACAGATACGCAGTATTTT. The full variable domain, its missing parts supplied by reference TRBV18 and TRBJ2-3, is NAGVMQNPRHLVRRRGQEARLRCSPMKGHSHVYWYRQLPEEGLKFMVYLQKENIIDESGMPKERFSAEFPKEGPSILRIQQVVRGDSAAYFCASSLAPSTDTQYFGPGTRLTVL.